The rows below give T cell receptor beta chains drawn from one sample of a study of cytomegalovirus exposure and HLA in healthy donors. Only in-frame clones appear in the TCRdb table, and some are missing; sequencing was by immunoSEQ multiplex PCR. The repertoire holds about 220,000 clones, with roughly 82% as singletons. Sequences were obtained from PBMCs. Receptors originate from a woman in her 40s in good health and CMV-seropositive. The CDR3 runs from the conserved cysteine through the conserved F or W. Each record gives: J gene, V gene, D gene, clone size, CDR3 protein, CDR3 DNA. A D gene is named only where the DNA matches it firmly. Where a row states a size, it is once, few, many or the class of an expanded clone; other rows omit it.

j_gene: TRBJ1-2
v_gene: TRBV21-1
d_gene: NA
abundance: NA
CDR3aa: CASRLDRVMYGYTF
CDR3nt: TGTGCCAGCAGATTAGACAGGGTGATGTATGGCTACACCTTC

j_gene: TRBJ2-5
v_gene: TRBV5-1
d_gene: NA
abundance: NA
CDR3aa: CASSFASEETQYF
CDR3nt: TGCGCCAGCAGCTTTGCCAGCGAGGAGACCCAGTACTTC

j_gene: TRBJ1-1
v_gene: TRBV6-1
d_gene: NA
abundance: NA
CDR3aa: CASSELVGQAEAFF
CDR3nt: TGTGCCAGCAGTGAATTGGTGGGGCAGGCGGAAGCTTTCTTT

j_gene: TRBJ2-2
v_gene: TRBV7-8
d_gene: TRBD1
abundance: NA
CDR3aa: CASSLSFGQATGELFF
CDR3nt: TGTGCCAGCAGCTTATCCTTCGGACAGGCCACCGGGGAGCTGTTTTTT

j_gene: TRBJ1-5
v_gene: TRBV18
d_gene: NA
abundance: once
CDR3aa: CASSASNQPQHF
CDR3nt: TGTGCCAGCTCGGCTAGCAATCAGCCCCAGCATTTT

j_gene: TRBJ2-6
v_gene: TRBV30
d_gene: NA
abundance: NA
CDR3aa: CAWSERPGANVLTF
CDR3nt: TGTGCCTGGAGTGAGAGGCCTGGGGCCAACGTCCTGACTTTC

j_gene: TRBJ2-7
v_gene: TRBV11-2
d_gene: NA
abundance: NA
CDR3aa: CASSSSDSGSYEQYF
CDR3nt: TGTGCCAGCAGCTCAAGCGATTCAGGGTCCTACGAGCAGTACTTC

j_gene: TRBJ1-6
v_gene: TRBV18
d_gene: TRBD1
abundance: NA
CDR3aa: CASSRWTGQDSPLHF
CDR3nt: TGTGCCAGCTCACGGTGGACAGGACAGGATTCACCCCTCCACTTT

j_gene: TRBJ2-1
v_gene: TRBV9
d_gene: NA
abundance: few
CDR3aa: CASSPPGYEQFF
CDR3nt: TGTGCCAGCAGCCCTCCGGGATATGAGCAGTTCTTC

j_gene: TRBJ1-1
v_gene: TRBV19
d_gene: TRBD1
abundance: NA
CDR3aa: CASSSPGTGWGTEAFF
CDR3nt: TGTGCCAGTAGTTCGCCTGGGACAGGGTGGGGCACTGAAGCTTTCTTT

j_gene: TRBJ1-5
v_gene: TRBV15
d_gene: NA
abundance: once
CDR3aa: CATKISETPNQPQHF
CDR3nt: TGTGCCACCAAAATCTCAGAAACCCCTAATCAGCCCCAGCATTTT

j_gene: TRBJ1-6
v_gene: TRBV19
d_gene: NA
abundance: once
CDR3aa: CASRTGRSISPLHF
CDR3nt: TGTGCCAGTAGGACAGGTCGCAGTATCTCACCCCTCCACTTT

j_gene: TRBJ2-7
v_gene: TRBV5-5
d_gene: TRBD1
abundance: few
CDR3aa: CASSWPGQGDNEQYF
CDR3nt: TGTGCCAGCAGCTGGCCGGGACAGGGGGATAACGAGCAGTACTTC

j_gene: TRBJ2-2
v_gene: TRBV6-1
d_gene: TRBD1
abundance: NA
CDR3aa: CASIRDRVVGELFF
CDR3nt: TGTGCCAGCATCCGGGACAGGGTAGTCGGGGAGCTGTTTTTT

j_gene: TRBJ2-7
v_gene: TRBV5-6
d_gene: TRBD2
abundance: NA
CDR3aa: CASSNPLAGSYEQYF
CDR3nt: TGTGCCAGCAGTAACCCACTAGCGGGCTCCTACGAGCAGTACTTC

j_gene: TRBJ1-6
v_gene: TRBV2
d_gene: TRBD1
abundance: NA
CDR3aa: CASKGQFNSPLHF
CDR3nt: TGTGCCAGCAAGGGACAGTTTAATTCCCCCCTCCACTTT

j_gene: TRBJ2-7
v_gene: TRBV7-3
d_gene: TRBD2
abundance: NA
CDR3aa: CASSLDTVAGEHEQYF
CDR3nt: TGTGCCAGCAGCCTAGATACGGTAGCGGGAGAACACGAGCAGTACTTC

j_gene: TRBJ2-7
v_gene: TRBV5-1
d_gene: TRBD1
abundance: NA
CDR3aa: CASSNGTGGGWQYF
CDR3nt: TGCGCCAGCAGCAACGGGACAGGGGGTGGTTGGCAGTACTTC

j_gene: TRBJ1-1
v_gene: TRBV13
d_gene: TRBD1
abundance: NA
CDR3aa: CASSLTGGLAEAFF
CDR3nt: TGTGCCAGCAGCTTAACAGGGGGCCTCGCTGAAGCTTTCTTT

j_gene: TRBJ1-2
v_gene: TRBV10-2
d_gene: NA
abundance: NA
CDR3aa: CASSEGLDRSSYGYTF
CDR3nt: TGCGCCAGCAGTGAAGGTCTTGACAGGTCGTCCTATGGCTACACCTTC

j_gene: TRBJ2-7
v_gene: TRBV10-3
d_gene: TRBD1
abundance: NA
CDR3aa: CAISGTGEEQYF
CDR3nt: TGTGCCATCAGTGGGACAGGGGAAGAGCAGTACTTC

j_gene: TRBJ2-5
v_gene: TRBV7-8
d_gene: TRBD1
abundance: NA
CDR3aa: CASSLVPGQGFQETQYF
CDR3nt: TGTGCCAGCAGCTTAGTACCGGGACAGGGCTTTCAAGAGACCCAGTACTTC

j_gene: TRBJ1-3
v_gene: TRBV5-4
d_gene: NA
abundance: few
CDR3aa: CASSLGGDYSGNTIYF
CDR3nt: TGTGCCAGCAGCTTGGGAGGGGACTACTCTGGAAACACCATATATTTT

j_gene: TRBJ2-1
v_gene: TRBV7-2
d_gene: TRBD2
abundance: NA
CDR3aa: CASSLGGGRPVNEQFF
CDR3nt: TGTGCCAGCAGCTTAGGGGGCGGGAGACCGGTCAATGAGCAGTTCTTC

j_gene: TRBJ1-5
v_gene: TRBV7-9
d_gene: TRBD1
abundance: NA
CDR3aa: CSSSSGTGWNQPQHF
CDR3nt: TGTTCCAGCAGCAGTGGGACAGGGTGGAATCAGCCCCAGCATTTT

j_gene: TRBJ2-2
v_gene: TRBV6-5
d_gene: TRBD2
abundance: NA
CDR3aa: CASSLLAGITGELFF
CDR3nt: TGTGCCAGCAGTTTACTAGCGGGAATCACCGGGGAGCTGTTTTTT

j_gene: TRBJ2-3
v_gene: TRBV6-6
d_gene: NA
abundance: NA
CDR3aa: CASSYSAGRGDTQYF
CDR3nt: TGTGCCAGCAGTTACTCAGCAGGGAGGGGGGATACGCAGTATTTT

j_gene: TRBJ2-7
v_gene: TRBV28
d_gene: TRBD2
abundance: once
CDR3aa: CASSLGGRGEQYF
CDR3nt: TGTGCCAGCAGTTTAGGAGGGAGGGGCGAGCAGTACTTC

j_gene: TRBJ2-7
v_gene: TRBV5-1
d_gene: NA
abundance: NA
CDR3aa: CASSFEGAGYEQYF
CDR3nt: TGCGCCAGCAGCTTCGAGGGCGCCGGCTACGAGCAGTACTTC